These T cell receptor beta chains were read from a single sample in a study of cytomegalovirus exposure and HLA in healthy donors. Produced via immunoSEQ multiplex PCR; TCRdb's table is partial and in-frame only. This sample has approximately 200,000 clones, with roughly 79% found just once. Source material: PBMCs. The receptors were gathered from a man in his late teens or twenties in good health and CMV-seronegative. Both conserved end residues are part of each CDR3. Fields, in order: clone size, CDR3 length, V gene, D gene, J gene, CDR3 DNA, CDR3 protein. D genes are given only for firm matches. Clone size, where shown, is once, few, many, or a class for clones that have expanded.

size: NA; length: 15; V: TRBV5-1; D: NA; J: TRBJ2-1; DNA: TGCGCCAGCAGCGCAGCAGCCTCTAGCGAGGGTGAGCAGTTCTTC; CDR3: CASSAAASSEGEQFF
size: few; length: 16; V: TRBV7-2; D: TRBD1; J: TRBJ2-1; DNA: TGTGCCAGCAGCCTCAGACCGGGACAGGGGCGAAATGAGCAGTTCTTC; CDR3: CASSLRPGQGRNEQFF
size: NA; length: 15; V: TRBV7-2; D: TRBD2; J: TRBJ2-5; DNA: TGTGCCAGCAGCTTAAGAGCCCCGGGAGGGGAGACCCAGTACTTC; CDR3: CASSLRAPGGETQYF
size: NA; length: 17; V: TRBV7-9; D: TRBD1; J: TRBJ2-5; DNA: TGTGCCAGCAGCTTAAAAACTACGACAGGGAAAGGAGAGACCCAGTACTTC; CDR3: CASSLKTTTGKGETQYF
size: NA; length: 17; V: TRBV5-1; D: TRBD2; J: TRBJ2-7; DNA: TGCGCCAGCAGCCCCCGCACTGTAGCGGGAGATCTCTACGAGCAGTACTTC; CDR3: CASSPRTVAGDLYEQYF
size: NA; length: 15; V: TRBV5-6; D: TRBD1; J: TRBJ1-2; DNA: TGTGCCAGCAGACACCAGGGACAGGGGGCTGATGGCTACACCTTC; CDR3: CASRHQGQGADGYTF
size: NA; length: 14; V: TRBV7-9; D: TRBD1; J: TRBJ1-1; DNA: TGTGCCAGCAGCTGGGACAGTCTCAACACTGAAGCTTTCTTT; CDR3: CASSWDSLNTEAFF
size: NA; length: 14; V: TRBV27; D: NA; J: TRBJ2-5; DNA: TGTGCCAGCAGTTTCCTGGGGAGTCACGAGACCCAGTACTTC; CDR3: CASSFLGSHETQYF
size: NA; length: 15; V: TRBV7-6; D: TRBD1; J: TRBJ1-5; DNA: TGTGCCAGCAGCCCTGGACAGGGGGGAAATCAGCCCCAGCATTTT; CDR3: CASSPGQGGNQPQHF
size: NA; length: 12; V: TRBV2; D: NA; J: TRBJ2-3; DNA: TGTGCCAGCATACGGGAGACAGATACGCAGTATTTT; CDR3: CASIRETDTQYF
size: NA; length: 14; V: TRBV15; D: TRBD1; J: TRBJ1-6; DNA: TGTGCCACCAGCCAGGACAGGGGGATTTCACCCCTCCACTTT; CDR3: CATSQDRGISPLHF
size: NA; length: 16; V: TRBV7-3; D: TRBD1; J: TRBJ2-3; DNA: TGTGCCAGCAGCTTACAGGAGACAGGGGGCACAGATACGCAGTATTTT; CDR3: CASSLQETGGTDTQYF
size: NA; length: 13; V: TRBV18; D: NA; J: TRBJ1-1; DNA: TGTGCCAGCTCACAAACAGATAACACTGAAGCTTTCTTT; CDR3: CASSQTDNTEAFF
size: few; length: 16; V: TRBV4-3; D: TRBD1; J: TRBJ1-3; DNA: TGCGCCAGCAGCCAAGCCCCCCCGGACAGGGGAAACACCATATATTTT; CDR3: CASSQAPPDRGNTIYF
size: NA; length: 12; V: TRBV29-1; D: NA; J: TRBJ1-1; DNA: TGCAGCGTTGAGGGGCAGGACACTGAAGCTTTCTTT; CDR3: CSVEGQDTEAFF
size: once; length: 16; V: TRBV7-3; D: TRBD2; J: TRBJ2-1; DNA: TGTGCCAGCAGCCCATGGCAGCGGGGGTCCTACAATGAGCAGTTCTTC; CDR3: CASSPWQRGSYNEQFF
size: once; length: 16; V: TRBV6-5; D: TRBD1; J: TRBJ2-7; DNA: TGTGCCAGCAGTTCCACCGGGACAGGGTCCCCCTACGAGCAGTACTTC; CDR3: CASSSTGTGSPYEQYF
size: NA; length: 16; V: TRBV2; D: TRBD1; J: TRBJ1-2; DNA: TGTGCCAGCAGTGACCCGTCCGGGACAGAGAACTATGGCTACACCTTC; CDR3: CASSDPSGTENYGYTF
size: NA; length: 15; V: TRBV7-8; D: NA; J: TRBJ1-2; DNA: TGTGCCAGCAGTACCACAGAAACAGCTAACTATGGCTACACCTTC; CDR3: CASSTTETANYGYTF
size: NA; length: 14; V: TRBV11-2; D: NA; J: TRBJ1-1; DNA: TGTGCCAGCAGCCCGGAGAGGGGGGGCACTGAAGCTTTCTTT; CDR3: CASSPERGGTEAFF
size: NA; length: 13; V: TRBV19; D: NA; J: TRBJ2-5; DNA: TGTGCCAGTAGTGAGAGTTCACTGGAGACCCAGTACTTC; CDR3: CASSESSLETQYF
size: NA; length: 16; V: TRBV4-2; D: NA; J: TRBJ1-5; DNA: TGTGCCAGCAGCCAAGATCCAGAAGGGGCCGTTCAGCCCCAGCATTTT; CDR3: CASSQDPEGAVQPQHF
size: NA; length: 14; V: TRBV28; D: NA; J: TRBJ1-1; DNA: TGTGCCAGCAGTTGGGAAGGAGGAGGCACTGAAGCTTTCTTT; CDR3: CASSWEGGGTEAFF
size: NA; length: 14; V: TRBV7-2; D: TRBD1; J: TRBJ2-7; DNA: TGTGCCAGCAGCTTTCCCGGGACAGGGAGCGAGCAGTACTTC; CDR3: CASSFPGTGSEQYF
size: NA; length: 15; V: TRBV14; D: NA; J: TRBJ1-1; DNA: TGTGCCAGCAGCCAAGGCTCCACACGGAACACTGAAGCTTTCTTT; CDR3: CASSQGSTRNTEAFF
size: NA; length: 14; V: TRBV28; D: NA; J: TRBJ1-2; DNA: TGTGCCAGCAGTTTCTCCTTCTTTAACTATGGCTACACCTTC; CDR3: CASSFSFFNYGYTF
size: NA; length: 15; V: TRBV13; D: NA; J: TRBJ2-7; DNA: TGTGCCAGCAGCTACTATCAATCTAACGACTACGAGCAGTACTTC; CDR3: CASSYYQSNDYEQYF
size: NA; length: 16; V: TRBV10-3; D: TRBD2; J: TRBJ2-1; DNA: TGTGCCATCAGTGAGAGTCCTAGCGGGAGTGAGAATGAGCAGTTCTTC; CDR3: CAISESPSGSENEQFF
size: once; length: 15; V: TRBV30; D: TRBD1; J: TRBJ1-3; DNA: TGTGCCTGGAGCCTCCGCAGGGGGCCTGGAAACACCATATATTTT; CDR3: CAWSLRRGPGNTIYF
size: NA; length: 16; V: TRBV9; D: TRBD2; J: TRBJ2-2; DNA: TGTGCCAGCAGCGTAGGGACTAGCAGCTACACCGGGGAGCTGTTTTTT; CDR3: CASSVGTSSYTGELFF
size: NA; length: 12; V: TRBV6-1; D: TRBD1; J: TRBJ1-1; DNA: TGTGCCAGCCGAGGGGGCCGGACTGAAGCTTTCTTT; CDR3: CASRGGRTEAFF
size: NA; length: 14; V: TRBV29-1; D: TRBD1; J: TRBJ1-1; DNA: TGCAGCGTCATCGGGGTTTCAGGGGGAACTGAAGCTTTCTTT; CDR3: CSVIGVSGGTEAFF
size: once; length: 15; V: TRBV7-6; D: TRBD2; J: TRBJ2-7; DNA: TGTGCCAGCAGTGGGGTAGCGGGAGGACCCTACGAGCAGTACTTC; CDR3: CASSGVAGGPYEQYF
size: NA; length: 12; V: TRBV7-2; D: NA; J: TRBJ1-2; DNA: TGTGCCAGCAGCTCCACAGGGAATGGCTACACCTTC; CDR3: CASSSTGNGYTF
size: NA; length: 14; V: TRBV5-1; D: TRBD1; J: TRBJ2-7; DNA: TGCGCCAGCAGCTTTCCGGGACAGATTTACGAGCAGTACTTC; CDR3: CASSFPGQIYEQYF
size: NA; length: 12; V: TRBV4-2; D: NA; J: TRBJ1-2; DNA: TGTGCCAGCGGAACAGGGACCCTATCTTACACCTTC; CDR3: CASGTGTLSYTF
size: NA; length: 16; V: TRBV7-2; D: TRBD2; J: TRBJ2-1; DNA: TGTGCCAGTTCTAGGCGGGGGGGATTGGAATACAATGAGCAGTTCTTC; CDR3: CASSRRGGLEYNEQFF
size: NA; length: 14; V: TRBV6-6; D: NA; J: TRBJ2-5; DNA: TGTGCCACTCTCGGGACAAGGCTTACGAAGACCCAGTACTTC; CDR3: CATLGTRLTKTQYF
size: NA; length: 15; V: TRBV2; D: TRBD2; J: TRBJ2-3; DNA: TGTGCCAGCAGTTTCCAGCGGGAGGCCACAGATACGCAGTATTTT; CDR3: CASSFQREATDTQYF
size: NA; length: 19; V: TRBV7-6; D: TRBD2; J: TRBJ2-2; DNA: TGTGCCAGCAGCTTAGTGCGTCGGGCTAGCGGGAGGAACACCGGGGAGCTGTTTTTT; CDR3: CASSLVRRASGRNTGELFF
size: NA; length: 15; V: TRBV7-6; D: TRBD2; J: TRBJ2-3; DNA: TGTGCCAGCAGCCCCGGACTAGAGGGCACAGATACGCAGTATTTT; CDR3: CASSPGLEGTDTQYF
size: NA; length: 13; V: TRBV6-6; D: NA; J: TRBJ2-5; DNA: TGTGCCAGCAGTCTACAGGGGGGGGAGACCCAGTACTTC; CDR3: CASSLQGGETQYF
size: NA; length: 19; V: TRBV10-3; D: TRBD1; J: TRBJ1-5; DNA: TGTGCCATCAGTGAGTCATTCGGGACAGGGTCCCTATCCAGTCAGCCCCAGCATTTT; CDR3: CAISESFGTGSLSSQPQHF
size: NA; length: 12; V: TRBV25-1; D: NA; J: TRBJ1-2; DNA: TGTGCCAGCAGTGAATACGGCTATGGCTACACCTTC; CDR3: CASSEYGYGYTF
size: NA; length: 15; V: TRBV6-5; D: NA; J: TRBJ1-4; DNA: TGTGCCAGCAGTTCCCCCGGGTCAGGGTTTGAAAAACTGTTTTTT; CDR3: CASSSPGSGFEKLFF
size: NA; length: 13; V: TRBV30; D: NA; J: TRBJ2-5; DNA: TGTGCCTGGAGAATAGAACCCGGAGAGACCCAGTACTTC; CDR3: CAWRIEPGETQYF
size: NA; length: 13; V: TRBV9; D: NA; J: TRBJ1-2; DNA: TGTGCCAGCAGCGGCGGGGAGGCAGGCGGCTACACCTTC; CDR3: CASSGGEAGGYTF